Listed here are 30 T cell receptor beta chains from one sample, sequenced in a study of T cells in Graves' hyperthyroidism and ophthalmopathy. Amplified TCR beta CDR3 regions derived from RNA transcripts. The HTBI primer set was used in a first-round RT-PCR of the TCR CDR3. TCRdb recomputed calls from the multiplex PCR reads with MiXCR, one row per CDR3 protein. The data contain approximately 400,000 distinct CDR3 sequences, approximately 14% of them seen just once; the ten biggest clones take up roughly 9.6%. The sample consisted of blood. These receptors were obtained from an older woman with Graves' hyperthyroidism.

There are a few counts of this clonotype. V gene TRBV20-1 combines with J gene TRBJ1-5; D perhaps matches TRBD1 (5 bases). V was pared by 1 base and J by 0 bases, with 7 bases between. Germline-derived CDR1 and CDR2 are DFQATT and SNEGSKA (reference sequence). This CDR3 is 14 amino acids long. CDR3 in amino acids: CSARVGPSNQPQHF. Written as DNA, the CDR3 is TGCAGTGCTAGAGTGGGGCCTAGCAATCAGCCCCAGCATTTT.

The chain is built from TRBV25-1 and TRBJ2-4, with 14 nucleotides matching TRBD2. The CDR3 is 18 amino acids. The V segment lost 2 bases and the J segment 2 bases; nucleotides outside the gene matches: 5. CDR1 is MGHDK, CDR2 SYGVNS, per germline. CDR3 DNA sequence: TGTGCCAGCAGTGAAGGGACTAGCGGGAGTATAACCAAAAACATTCAGTACTTC. It translates to CASSEGTSGSITKNIQYF.

This clonotype was recorded at least ten times. The chain couples TRBV2 to TRBJ2-5; 8 bases fit TRBD2. The germline V gene encodes CDR1 SNHLY and CDR2 FYNNEI. This CDR3 is 16 amino acids long. The trim removed 6 bases at V and 1 base at J, leaving 10 bases unmatched. The DNA of the CDR3 is TGTGCCAGCAGCAGGATGACTAGCGCGAGCCAAGAGACCCAGTACTTC. It is translated as CASSRMTSASQETQYF. The whole variable domain, filled in from reference TRBV2 and TRBJ2-5, reads EPEVTQTPSHQVTQMGQEVILRCVPISNHLYFYWYRQILGQKVEFLVSFYNNEISEKSEIFDDQFSVERPDGSNFTLKIRSTKLEDSAMYFCASSRMTSASQETQYFGPGTRLLVL.

This clonotype has at least ten counts. This chain connects TRBV28 to TRBJ2-7; D is unresolved. CDR3 length equals 11 residues. Germline V gives CDR1 MDHEN, CDR2 SYDVKM. The V end lost 2 bases, the J end lost 6 bases, and 5 bases lay between the germline ends. The DNA for the CDR3 is TGTGCCAGCAGTTTAAGCACCGAGCAGTACTTC. Protein sequence: CASSLSTEQYF.

The chain uses TRBV20-1 and TRBJ2-5; 8 bases line up with TRBD1. The junction had 6 bases not matched to a gene; V was cut back by 3 bases and J by 6 bases. The CDR3 sequence is 13 residues long. Germline CDR1 is DFQATT and CDR2 is SNEGSKA (reference sequence). CDR3 sequence reads: CSASRQGWKTQYF. The CDR3 coding sequence is TGCAGTGCTAGTAGACAGGGGTGGAAGACCCAGTACTTC.

A note on this clonotype: This sequence may be a read error, since a much larger clone differs from it by one base. This chain links TRBV28 with TRBJ2-1; 11 positions match TRBD2. The CDR3 sequence is 15 residues long. The germline CDR1 and CDR2 sequences are MDHEN and SYDVKM. Trimming at V came to 3 bases and at J to 13 bases, leaving 11 bases not matched to a gene. The CDR3 region is CASSLALAGGGDQFF. CDR3 DNA: TGTGCCAGCAGTTTGGCTCTAGCGGGAGGCGGTGACCAGTTCTTC.

Only a few counts were recorded for this clonotype. The chain is built from TRBV19 and TRBJ1-1; D is unclear. V was shortened by 7 bases and J by 3 bases, with 12 bases between the two germline ends. The CDR3 sequence is 13 residues long. CDR1 and CDR2 from the germline V gene are LNHDA and SQIVND (reference sequence). CDR3 sequence reads: CASKPGGDTEAFF. CDR3 sequence (DNA): TGTGCCAGTAAACCAGGTGGGGACACTGAAGCTTTCTTT.

This sequence joins TRBV7-9 and TRBJ1-2; D call uncertain. This CDR3 comprises 12 residues. V was clipped by 3 bases and J by 3 bases, with 5 bases between them. The germline gives CDR1 SEHNR, CDR2 FQNEAQ (reference sequence). CDR3: CASSFNDYGYTF. The CDR3 DNA reads TGTGCCAGCAGCTTTAACGACTATGGCTACACCTTC. The entire variable domain, with the rest obtained from reference TRBV7-9 and TRBJ1-2, is as follows: DTGVSQNPRHKITKRGQNVTFRCDPISEHNRLYWYRQTLGQGPEFLTYFQNEAQLEKSRLLSDRFSAERPKGSFSTLEIQRTEQGDSAMYLCASSFNDYGYTFGSGTRLTVV.

The chain employs TRBV5-5 and TRBJ2-5; D may match TRBD1 or TRBD2 (5 bases each). Trimming shortened V by 2 bases and J by 4 bases, and 18 bases separated the two germline ends. CDR1 is SGHKS, CDR2 YYEKEE, per germline (reference sequence). The CDR3 sequence is 16 residues long. The CDR3 here is CASSFILTGGGETQYF. The CDR3 nucleotides are TGTGCCAGCAGCTTTATTCTTACAGGTGGGGGAGAGACCCAGTACTTC.

The rearrangement links TRBV29-1 to TRBJ2-7; D is uncertain. Looked up from germline, CDR1 is SQVTM and CDR2 is ANQGSEA. V was shortened by 6 bases and J by 3 bases, with 18 bases between the two germline ends. There are 14 residues in the CDR3. CDR3 bases: TGCAGCGTGGCGATATCTTGGGATATCTACGAGCAGTACTTC. Amino acid sequence: CSVAISWDIYEQYF.

This clonotype has ten or more counts. This chain joins TRBV3-1 and TRBJ1-1; D is possibly TRBD1 (6 bases). V gave up 1 base and J gave up 5 bases, with 11 bases separating them. This CDR3 has 14 residues. Germline V gene data show CDR1 as LGHDT and CDR2 as YNNKEL (reference sequence). This CDR3 reads CASSQAGARTEAFF. CDR3 bases: TGTGCCAGCAGCCAAGCAGGGGCGCGGACTGAAGCTTTCTTT.

This clonotype was detected many times. This chain uses TRBV7-2 with TRBJ2-1; D perhaps matches TRBD1 (5 bases). The V and J ends lost 5 bases and 7 bases respectively, with 9 bases between them. The CDR3 covers 12 residues. Germline V gene sequence: CDR1 SGHTA, CDR2 FQGNSA. CDR3 protein: CASSPGWNEQFF. CDR3 DNA sequence: TGTGCCAGCAGCCCAGGGTGGAATGAGCAGTTCTTC.

The sample holds many counts of this clonotype. This chain uses TRBV30 with TRBJ2-3; 9 bases agree with TRBD1. CDR1 is GTSNPN and CDR2 is SVGIG in the germline V gene (reference sequence). The V gene end was trimmed by 4 bases and the J gene end by 4 bases; junction bases not matched to a gene: 3. There are 13 residues in the CDR3. The CDR3 nucleotides are TGTGCCTGGAACGGACAGGGGCCAGATACGCAGTATTTT. Translating it yields CAWNGQGPDTQYF.

Ten or more counts support this clonotype. This chain links TRBV20-1 with TRBJ1-1; D gene ambiguous. CDR1 and CDR2 from the germline V gene are DFQATT and SNEGSKA (reference sequence). The CDR3 contains 13 residues. V was pared by 5 bases and J by 0 bases, with 10 bases between. CDR3 protein: CSAGKAMNTEAFF. As DNA, the CDR3 is TGCAGTGCTGGTAAAGCAATGAACACTGAAGCTTTCTTT.

This chain connects TRBV6-1 to TRBJ2-7; no definite D call. The ends were cut back, 0 bases at V and 6 bases at J, with 12 bases in the middle. The CDR3 is made up of 14 amino acids. Per the germline V gene, CDR1 is MNHNS and CDR2 is SASEGT. Here the CDR3 DNA reads TGTGCCAGCAGTGAAGCCAGTCCACCCCCCGAGCAGTACTTC. As protein: CASSEASPPPEQYF.

This clonotype was seen ten or more times. The chain employs TRBV27 and TRBJ1-2; weak D call: TRBD1 (5 bases). CDR3 length equals 16 residues. V was pared by 5 bases and J by 8 bases, with 24 bases between. CDR1 and CDR2 from the germline V gene are MNHEY and SMNVEV (reference sequence). CDR3 bases: TGTGCCAGCAGTCTCACATGGGACGGCCCGTCATGGGGCTACACCTTC. This encodes CASSLTWDGPSWGYTF.

This sequence joins TRBV11-2 and TRBJ2-7; 11 bases are shared with TRBD2. This CDR3 has 14 residues. Germline CDR1 is SGHAT and CDR2 is FQNNGV. J lost 2 bases, V lost 6 bases, and 3 bases had no gene match. The CDR3 DNA reads as TGTGCCAGCAGGCGACTAGCGGGAACCTACGAGCAGTACTTC. This codes for CASRRLAGTYEQYF.

Ten or more counts support this clonotype. The V call is TRBV2, the J call TRBJ2-1; TRBD2 agrees at 11 bases. Germline values: CDR1 SNHLY, CDR2 FYNNEI. This CDR3 contains 15 residues. V lost 5 bases and J lost 5; bases outside the gene matches: 5. As DNA, the CDR3 is TGTGCCAGCAGTACCATAGCGGGAGGGGACAATGAGCAGTTCTTC. This codes for CASSTIAGGDNEQFF.

The V gene is TRBV29-1, the J gene TRBJ2-1, with 7 nucleotides matching TRBD2. CDR3 size: 15 residues. The germline V gene has CDR1 SQVTM and CDR2 ANQGSEA. V shed 7 bases, J shed 5 bases, and the junction held 14 bases outside the gene matches. The CDR3, as DNA: TGCAGCGGTAGCTTGGCGGGAGCAGGGAACAATGAGCAGTTCTTC. Its protein product is CSGSLAGAGNNEQFF.

The rearrangement joins TRBV10-1 to TRBJ2-1; possible D gene TRBD2, 6 bases. V lost 8 bases and J 3 bases, leaving 8 bases between the germline ends. Per the germline V gene, CDR1 is WNHNN and CDR2 is SYGVQD (reference sequence). This CDR3 is built from 12 residues. This chain's CDR3 is CASSAGYNEQFF. The CDR3 region has the DNA TGCGCCAGCTCAGCGGGCTACAATGAGCAGTTCTTC.

The genes are TRBV4-1 and TRBJ1-5, with 9 bases that match TRBD1. The germline CDR1 and CDR2 sequences are MGHRA and YSYEKL. J gave up 4 bases and V 4 bases, and 11 bases lay outside the gene matches. This CDR3 has 17 residues. CDR3 in DNA: TGCGCCAGCAGCCCTGTAACCGGGACAGGGCAAAATCAGCCCCAGCATTTT. Translating it yields CASSPVTGTGQNQPQHF.

The chain recombines TRBV19 with TRBJ1-1; D might be TRBD1 (6 bases). CDR3 size: 16 residues. The V and J ends lost 3 bases and 2 bases respectively, with 16 bases between them. The germline CDR1 and CDR2 sequences are LNHDA and SQIVND (reference sequence). This CDR3 reads CASSMDPRTVNTEAFF. In DNA form, the CDR3 reads TGTGCCAGTAGTATGGACCCCCGGACAGTTAACACTGAAGCTTTCTTT.

This clonotype was detected many times. The gene calls are TRBV28 and TRBJ2-1; no clear D gene. CDR3 length: 12 residues. Germline CDR1 MDHEN, CDR2 SYDVKM. The V end lost 4 bases, the J end lost 10 bases, and 11 bases lay between the germline ends. DNA of the CDR3: TGTGCCAGCAGTTCCGTGGTGCCCGAGCAGTTCTTC. Translating it yields CASSSVVPEQFF.

The sample holds many counts of this clonotype. The V gene is TRBV12-3 or TRBV12-4, the J gene TRBJ1-6, with D tentatively TRBD1 (5 bases). V shed 6 bases and J shed 3 bases, with 9 bases lying between them. CDR3 size: 14 residues. The CDR3 DNA reads as TGTGCCAGCAGGGGTGACAGCTATAATTCACCCCTCCACTTT. Amino acids: CASRGDSYNSPLHF.

This clonotype was counted at least ten times. This chain joins TRBV5-1 and TRBJ2-2; TRBD1 agrees at 7 bases. This CDR3 contains 13 residues. Per the germline V gene, CDR1 is SGHRS and CDR2 is YFSETQ. V lost 7 bases and J lost 1; bases outside the gene matches: 1. DNA for the CDR3: TGCGCCAGCCACAGGGGGAACACCGGGGAGCTGTTTTTT. Its translation: CASHRGNTGELFF.

This clonotype occurred a few times. This chain uses TRBV4-2 with TRBJ1-3; D not resolved. Germline loops: CDR1 LGHNA, CDR2 YNFKEQ. Trimming cost V 4 bases and J 0 bases, with 10 bases left between them. This CDR3 is built from 15 residues. CDR3 in DNA: TGTGCCAGCAGCCTATACGGGAGCTCTGGAAACACCATATATTTT. Residues: CASSLYGSSGNTIYF.

This clonotype showed up many times. The chain employs TRBV7-8 and TRBJ2-1; 12 positions agree with TRBD2. V lost 5 bases and J lost 0; bases outside the gene matches: 11. The CDR3 runs to 19 residues. Germline CDR1 is SGHVS and CDR2 is FQNEAQ. CDR3 nucleotides: TGTGCCAGCAGCCAACCGAGACTAGCGGGAGCCCGCTCCTACAATGAGCAGTTCTTC. This encodes CASSQPRLAGARSYNEQFF.

This sequence joins TRBV28 and TRBJ2-4, with 14 bases lining up with TRBD2. Germline CDR1 MDHEN, CDR2 SYDVKM. Losses at the gene ends were 6 bases for V and 2 bases for J; bases not matched to a gene: 15. CDR3 size: 20 residues. CDR3 loop: CASSTVLGLAGEGTKNIQYF. The DNA of the CDR3 is TGTGCCAGCAGCACGGTGTTGGGACTAGCGGGAGAAGGGACCAAAAACATTCAGTACTTC.

This clonotype appeared many times. The genes are TRBV3-1 and TRBJ2-7; 8 bases map to TRBD2. CDR1 and CDR2 (germline): LGHDT, YNNKEL (reference sequence). The CDR3 sequence is 15 residues long. V dropped 0 bases and J dropped 2; count of bases not matched to a gene: 3. DNA for the CDR3: TGTGCCAGCAGCCAAGAAGGAGCGGGGGCCTACGAGCAGTACTTC. Its protein is CASSQEGAGAYEQYF.

This clonotype was observed many times. This sequence joins TRBV3-1 and TRBJ2-1, with TRBD1 matching over 7 bases. Germline loops: CDR1 LGHDT, CDR2 YNNKEL (reference sequence). The trim removed 4 bases at V and 7 bases at J, leaving 13 bases unmatched. The CDR3 length is 16 residues. In DNA, the CDR3 is TGTGCCAGCAGCCCTACCCACTCAGGGGGTTGGAATGAGCAGTTCTTC. Encoded protein: CASSPTHSGGWNEQFF.